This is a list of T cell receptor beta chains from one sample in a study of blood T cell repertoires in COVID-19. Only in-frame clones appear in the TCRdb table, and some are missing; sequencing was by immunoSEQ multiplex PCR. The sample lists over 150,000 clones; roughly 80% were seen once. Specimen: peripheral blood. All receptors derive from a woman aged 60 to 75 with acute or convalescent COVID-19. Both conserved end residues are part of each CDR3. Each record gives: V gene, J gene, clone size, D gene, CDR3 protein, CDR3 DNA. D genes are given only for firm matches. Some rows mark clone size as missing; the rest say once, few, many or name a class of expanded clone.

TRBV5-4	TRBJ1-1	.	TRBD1	CASSSRDRVSEAFF	TGTGCCAGCAGCTCCCGGGACAGGGTTTCTGAAGCTTTCTTT
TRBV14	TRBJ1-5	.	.	CASSQIAGQPQHF	TGTGCCAGCAGCCAAATAGCGGGTCAGCCCCAGCATTTT
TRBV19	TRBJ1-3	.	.	CASSIQGGNTIYF	TGTGCCAGTAGTATCCAGGGTGGAAACACCATATATTTT
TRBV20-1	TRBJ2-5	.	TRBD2	CSASSGGFQETQYF	TGCAGTGCTAGTAGCGGGGGGTTTCAAGAGACCCAGTACTTC
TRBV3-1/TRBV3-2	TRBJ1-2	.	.	CASSQVSLGYTF	TGTGCCAGCAGCCAAGTCAGTTTGGGCTACACCTTC
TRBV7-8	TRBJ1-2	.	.	CASSQFSGALRGNGYTF	TGTGCCAGCAGCCAATTCAGCGGCGCCTTGCGGGGAAATGGCTACACCTTC
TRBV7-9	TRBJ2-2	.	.	CASSPRTTNTGELFF	TGTGCCAGCAGCCCGCGGACTACCAACACCGGGGAGCTGTTTTTT
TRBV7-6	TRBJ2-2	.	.	CASSLAGGFSAGELFF	TGTGCCAGCAGCTTAGCAGGAGGGTTTTCGGCCGGGGAGCTGTTTTTT
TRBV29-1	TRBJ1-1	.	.	CSVCPSNTEAFF	TGCAGCGTGTGTCCTTCGAACACTGAAGCTTTCTTT
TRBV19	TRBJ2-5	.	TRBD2	CASTVGGLETQYF	TGTGCCAGTACCGTGGGAGGGTTGGAGACCCAGTACTTC
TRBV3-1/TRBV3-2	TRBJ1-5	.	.	CASSPQGAPAQHF	TGTGCCAGCAGCCCCCAAGGGGCGCCGGCCCAGCATTTT
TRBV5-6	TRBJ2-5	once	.	CASSMSGAGYRGETQYF	TGTGCCAGCAGTATGAGCGGGGCAGGGTATAGGGGGGAGACCCAGTACTTC
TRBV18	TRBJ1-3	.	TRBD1	CASSPRTGSHGNTIYF	TGTGCCAGCTCACCCCGGACAGGCTCGCATGGAAACACCATATATTTT
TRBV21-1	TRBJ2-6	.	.	CASSKKDSGTSLLSGANVLTF	TGTGCCAGCAGCAAAAAGGACTCCGGGACAAGTTTACTCTCTGGGGCCAACGTCCTGACTTTC
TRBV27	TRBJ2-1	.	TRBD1	CASSDDYGTGSTKSSYNEQFF	TGTGCCAGCAGCGACGACTATGGGACAGGGTCGACCAAAAGCTCCTACAATGAGCAGTTCTTC
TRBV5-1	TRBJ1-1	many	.	CASSFQGPGEIHEAFF	TGCGCCAGCAGCTTCCAAGGGCCGGGGGAGATACATGAAGCTTTCTTT
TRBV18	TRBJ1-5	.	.	CASSPSVGGWGQPQHF	TGTGCCAGCTCACCTTCCGTCGGGGGATGGGGCCAGCCCCAGCATTTT
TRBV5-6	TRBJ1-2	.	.	CASSLRQAGYTF	TGTGCCAGCAGCTTACGACAGGCTGGCTACACCTTC
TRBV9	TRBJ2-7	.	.	CASSDYNSGEQYF	TGTGCCAGCAGCGATTACAACTCGGGCGAGCAGTACTTC
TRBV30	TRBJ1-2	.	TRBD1	CASGTGGGYTF	TGTGCCTCCGGGACAGGGGGCGGCTACACCTTC
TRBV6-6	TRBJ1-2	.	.	CASSYARVDYGYTF	TGTGCCAGCAGTTACGCCAGGGTGGACTATGGCTACACCTTC
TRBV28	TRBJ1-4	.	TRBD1	CASSLTGGYEKLFF	TGTGCCAGCAGTTTGACAGGGGGTTACGAAAAACTGTTTTTT
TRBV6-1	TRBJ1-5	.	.	CASSESRIGQPQHF	TGTGCCAGCAGTGAAAGCAGGATTGGGCAGCCCCAGCATTTT
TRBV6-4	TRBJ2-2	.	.	CASRPEQTNTGELFF	TGTGCCAGCAGACCGGAACAGACCAACACCGGGGAGCTGTTTTTT
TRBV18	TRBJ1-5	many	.	CASSLGGPSDQPQHF	TGTGCCAGCTCACTGGGAGGTCCTAGTGACCAGCCCCAGCATTTT
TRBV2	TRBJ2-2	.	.	CASSEPQGTYTGELFF	TGTGCCAGCAGTGAACCCCAGGGAACATACACCGGGGAGCTGTTTTTT
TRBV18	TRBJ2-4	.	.	CASSPGSGTKNIQYF	TGTGCCAGCTCACCGGGGTCAGGGACAAAAAACATTCAGTACTTC
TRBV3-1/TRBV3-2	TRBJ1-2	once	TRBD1	CASSLSQGQGFYTF	TGTGCCAGCAGTCTGAGTCAGGGACAGGGTTTCTACACCTTC